The 24 T cell receptor beta chains reported below all come from one sample, sequenced in a study of blood T cell repertoires in COVID-19. Only in-frame clones appear in the TCRdb table, and some are missing; sequencing was by immunoSEQ multiplex PCR. The repertoire holds 70,000 to 100,000 clones, with around 90% as singletons. Input material: peripheral blood. The receptors here all came from a woman aged 55-69 years with COVID-19, enrolled during active disease.

This chain uses TRBV5-1 with TRBJ2-5; 8 bases line up with TRBD2. Trimming at V came to 4 bases and at J to 4 bases, leaving 9 bases not matched to a gene. This CDR3 has 15 amino acids. Germline CDR1 and CDR2: SGHRS and YFSETQ. The CDR3 sequence is CASSPGGASTETQYF. In DNA, the CDR3 is TGCGCCAGCAGCCCCGGGGGGGCCTCCACAGAGACCCAGTACTTC.

This chain connects TRBV12-5 to TRBJ2-7; TRBD2 might be the D (6 bases). V lost 7 bases, J lost 0 bases, and 13 bases lay in between. The CDR3 runs 14 residues. Germline V CDR1 and CDR2: LGHNT, FRNRAP. The CDR3 region is CASDNGGPSYEQYF. The CDR3, as DNA: TGTGCTAGTGATAACGGGGGACCCTCCTACGAGCAGTACTTC.

The chain combines TRBV6-4 with TRBJ1-6, with D unresolved. The CDR3 runs to 14 residues. The ends were cut back, 6 bases at V and 7 bases at J, with 13 bases in the middle. Germline lookup yields CDR1 MRHNA and CDR2 SNTAGT. The CDR3 DNA reads TGTGCCAGCAGCCCAAACCCCGGGAATTCACCCCTCCACTTT. Translated, it gives CASSPNPGNSPLHF.

The V and J genes are TRBV27 and TRBJ1-2, with D unclear. V lost 1 base, J lost 0 bases, and 9 bases lay in between. Germline V gene data show CDR1 as MNHEY and CDR2 as SMNVEV (reference sequence). This CDR3 region has 15 residues. CDR3 sequence reads: CASSLWRGANYGYTF. In DNA, the CDR3 is TGTGCCAGCAGTTTATGGCGGGGAGCTAACTATGGCTACACCTTC.

This chain joins TRBV2 and TRBJ2-4; the D is unclear. Trimming left V 5 bases short and J 0 bases short, with 8 bases between. Germline V gene lookup returns CDR1 SNHLY and CDR2 FYNNEI. The CDR3 consists of 14 residues. DNA of the CDR3: TGTGCCAGCAGTCAAACAGTAGCCAAAAACATTCAGTACTTC. Translation: CASSQTVAKNIQYF.

The CDR3 nucleotides read TGTGCCAGCAGGAACGGGTCGTTGAGAAATCAGCCCCAGCATTTT. Protein product: CASRNGSLRNQPQHF. This chain uses TRBV6-5 with TRBJ1-5; no firm D call. V was trimmed by 6 bases and J by 4 bases, leaving 16 bases between them. CDR1 and CDR2 from the germline V gene are MNHEY and SVGAGI. The CDR3 spans 15 residues.

The V gene is TRBV11-2, the J gene TRBJ2-6, with D possibly being TRBD1 (5 bases). CDR3 length: 15 residues. CDR1 and CDR2 from the germline V gene are SGHAT and FQNNGV. Deletions cut 5 bases from V and 0 bases from J, with 8 bases between. DNA for the CDR3: TGTGCCAGCAGCACAACAGGCTCTGGGGCCAACGTCCTGACTTTC. Its translation is CASSTTGSGANVLTF.

Written as DNA, the CDR3 is TGCGCCAGCAGCTTGGCGCTGGACACGACTAACTATGGCTACACCTTC. Translated, it gives CASSLALDTTNYGYTF. The chain combines TRBV5-1 with TRBJ1-2, with TRBD1 as a possible D gene (5 bases). Germline loops: CDR1 SGHRS, CDR2 YFSETQ. The CDR3 has 16 amino acids. Trimming cost V 0 bases and J 0 bases, with 12 bases left between them.

V and J are TRBV5-1 and TRBJ1-6; D is ambiguous. Between the trimmed V and J ends, which lost 5 bases and 8 bases, there was a span of 14 bases. The CDR3 extends over 14 amino acids. Germline values: CDR1 SGHRS, CDR2 YFSETQ. The CDR3 DNA follows: TGCGCCAGCAGACGGGGTCAAGTGGATTCACCCCTCCACTTT. It codes for CASRRGQVDSPLHF.

This clone has only one observation. The CDR3 region has the DNA TGCAGTGCTAGAGACAGGGGTTCCCAGTACTTC. Protein: CSARDRGSQYF. The chain carries TRBV20-1 and TRBJ2-7; D possibly corresponds to TRBD1 (6 bases). V lost 0 bases, J lost 10 bases, and 10 bases lay in between. CDR1 is DFQATT, CDR2 SNEGSKA, per germline (reference sequence). CDR3 length equals 11 residues.

The chain is built from TRBV4-3 and TRBJ2-7, with 9 bases that match TRBD1. The germline gives CDR1 LGHNA, CDR2 YSLEER. V trimming: 5 bases; J trimming: 2 bases; junction bases outside the gene matches: 7. This CDR3 has 15 residues. The CDR3 sequence: CASSYSGQGPYEQYF. The CDR3 DNA reads as TGCGCCAGCAGCTATTCGGGACAGGGCCCCTACGAGCAGTACTTC.

This clone was seen only once. The CDR3 region is CASTKQGSSAEAFF. CDR3 coding DNA: TGTGCCAGCACAAAACAGGGTTCAAGTGCTGAAGCTTTCTTT. The gene calls are TRBV6-5 and TRBJ1-1, with a tentative D call TRBD1 (6 bases). The length of the CDR3 is 14 residues. Per the germline V gene, CDR1 is MNHEY and CDR2 is SVGAGI. V lost 7 bases to trimming and J lost 6 bases, with 18 bases between them.

On this clone itself: The sample has other DNA sequences that encode this CDR3 too. The chain recombines TRBV3-1 (or the pseudogene TRBV3-2) with TRBJ1-2; 12 bases are shared with TRBD1. In germline, CDR1 is LGHDT, CDR2 YNNKEL (reference sequence). The trim removed 0 bases at V and 8 bases at J, leaving 1 base unmatched. The CDR3 is made up of 14 amino acids. The CDR3 loop is CASSQEGTGGGYTF. The CDR3 DNA reads TGTGCCAGCAGCCAAGAAGGGACAGGGGGCGGCTACACCTTC.

This sequence joins TRBV14 and TRBJ1-1; D remains ambiguous. The CDR3 runs to 14 residues. Germline-derived CDR1 and CDR2 are SGHDN and FVKESK. Trimming pared 4 bases from V and 1 base from J, leaving 10 bases between. CDR3 sequence reads: CASSPFLQNTEAFF. The CDR3, as DNA: TGTGCCAGCAGCCCTTTTTTACAGAACACTGAAGCTTTCTTT.

The rearrangement joins TRBV28 to TRBJ2-3; 8 bases are shared with TRBD2. Trimming at V came to 6 bases and at J to 2 bases, leaving 7 bases not matched to a gene. This CDR3 region has 15 residues. The germline V gene has CDR1 MDHEN and CDR2 SYDVKM. CDR3 loop: CASSYAGLVTDTQYF. The DNA for the CDR3 is TGTGCCAGCAGCTACGCGGGACTAGTCACAGATACGCAGTATTTT. Together with reference TRBV28 and TRBJ2-3, the CDR3 gives the full variable domain: DVKVTQSSRYLVKRTGEKVFLECVQDMDHENMFWYRQDPGLGLRLIYFSYDVKMKEKGDIPEGYSVSREKKERFSLILESASTNQTSMYLCASSYAGLVTDTQYFGPGTRLTVL.

CDR3 sequence: CASSRTQRGPTPLHF. The CDR3 DNA sequence: TGTGCCAGCAGTCGAACTCAGAGAGGCCCGACACCCCTCCACTTT. The chain couples TRBV6-5 to TRBJ1-6; D gene ambiguous. The V and J ends lost 5 bases and 11 bases respectively, with 19 bases between them. CDR3 length: 15 residues. The germline CDR1 and CDR2 sequences are MNHEY and SVGAGI.

The chain recombines TRBV18 with TRBJ2-1, with 8 bases fitting TRBD2. The CDR3 runs to 15 residues. Trimming at V came to 4 bases and at J to 0 bases, leaving 2 bases not matched to a gene. Germline V gene lookup returns CDR1 KGHSH and CDR2 LQKENI. The DNA of the CDR3 is TGTGCCAGCTCACTGAGCGGGAGCTCCTACAATGAGCAGTTCTTC. This codes for CASSLSGSSYNEQFF. The whole variable domain, remainder taken from reference TRBV18 and TRBJ2-1, is NAGVMQNPRHLVRRRGQEARLRCSPMKGHSHVYWYRQLPEEGLKFMVYLQKENIIDESGMPKERFSAEFPKEGPSILRIQQVVRGDSAAYFCASSLSGSSYNEQFFGPGTRLTVL.

The CDR3 coding sequence is TGTGCCAGCAGACGACAGGAGAACACTGAAGCTTTCTTT. This gives the protein CASRRQENTEAFF. V usage is TRBV12-3 or TRBV12-4 and J usage is TRBJ1-1; the D gene is possibly TRBD1 (6 bases). The V end was cut by 6 bases, the J end by 1 base, with 9 bases between. This CDR3 comprises 13 residues.

The chain joins TRBV19 to TRBJ1-2, with TRBD1 matching 7 bases. The CDR3 length is 15 residues. Looked up from germline, CDR1 is LNHDA and CDR2 is SQIVND (reference sequence). The J segment lost 4 bases and the V segment lost 4 bases, leaving 9 bases of the junction unmatched. The CDR3 DNA reads as TGTGCCAGTAGTACCTACGACAGGGCTGGCTATGGCTACACCTTC. This translates into CASSTYDRAGYGYTF.

V usage is TRBV28 and J usage is TRBJ2-7; TRBD2 matches at 12 bases. The germline V gene has CDR1 MDHEN and CDR2 SYDVKM. CDR3 size: 15 residues. J lost 2 bases, V lost 4 bases, and 3 bases had no gene match. CDR3 region: CASSYSSGGAYEQYF. The CDR3 DNA reads as TGTGCCAGCAGTTATTCTAGCGGGGGGGCCTACGAGCAGTACTTC.

The chain employs TRBV9 and TRBJ1-6; D not certain. V shed 3 bases and J shed 6 bases, with 16 bases lying between them. Germline V gene lookup returns CDR1 SGDLS and CDR2 YYNGEE. The CDR3 loop spans 16 amino acids. The chain's CDR3 is CASSGALGAVNSPLHF. The CDR3 nucleotides are TGTGCCAGCAGCGGGGCGCTGGGAGCGGTTAATTCACCCCTCCACTTT.

CDR3 DNA sequence: TGCAGTCTCGGGTTTCAAGAGACCCAGTACTTC. Translated: CSLGFQETQYF. V gene TRBV20-1 combines with J gene TRBJ2-5; D is undetermined. The germline V gene has CDR1 DFQATT and CDR2 SNEGSKA (reference sequence). The CDR3 is 11 residues long. V gave up 8 bases and J gave up 2 bases, with 9 bases separating them.

The chain recombines TRBV3-1 (or the pseudogene TRBV3-2) with TRBJ1-4; D is undetermined. Looked up from germline, CDR1 is LGHDT and CDR2 is YNNKEL (reference sequence). The CDR3 covers 13 residues. The V end was cut by 9 bases, the J end by 1 base, with 9 bases between. The DNA of the CDR3 is TGTGCCAGTCTAGGTGGAACTAATGAAAAACTGTTTTTT. Translation gives CASLGGTNEKLFF.

V usage is TRBV5-1 and J usage is TRBJ2-5; 7 bases map to TRBD1. The germline gives CDR1 SGHRS, CDR2 YFSETQ. The CDR3 runs 14 residues. Losses at the gene ends were 6 bases for V and 2 bases for J; bases not matched to a gene: 7. As DNA, the CDR3 is TGCGCCAGCACCCCCGGGACAGCACAAGAGACCCAGTACTTC. Protein product: CASTPGTAQETQYF.